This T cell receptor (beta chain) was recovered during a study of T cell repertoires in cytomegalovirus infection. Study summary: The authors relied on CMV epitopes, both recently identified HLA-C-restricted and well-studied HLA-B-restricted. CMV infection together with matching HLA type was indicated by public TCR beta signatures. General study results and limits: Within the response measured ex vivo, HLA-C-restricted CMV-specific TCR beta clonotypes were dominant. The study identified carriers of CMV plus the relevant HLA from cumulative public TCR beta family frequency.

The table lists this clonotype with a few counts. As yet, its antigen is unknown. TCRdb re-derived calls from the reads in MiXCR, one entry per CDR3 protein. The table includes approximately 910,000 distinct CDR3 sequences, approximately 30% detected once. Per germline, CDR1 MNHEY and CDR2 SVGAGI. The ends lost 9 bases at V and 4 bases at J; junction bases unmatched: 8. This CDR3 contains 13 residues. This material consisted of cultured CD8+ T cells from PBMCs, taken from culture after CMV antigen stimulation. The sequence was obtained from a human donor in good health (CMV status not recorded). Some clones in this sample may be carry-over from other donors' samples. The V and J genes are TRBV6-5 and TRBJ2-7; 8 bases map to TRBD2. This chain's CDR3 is CASSVAGGYEQYF. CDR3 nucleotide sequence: TGTGCCAGTTCGGTGGCGGGGGGTTACGAGCAGTACTTC.